The rows below give T cell receptor beta chains drawn from one sample of a study of blood T cell repertoires in COVID-19. This table comes from immunoSEQ multiplex PCR, and its TCRdb copy is limited to in-frame clones, with some not included. The table includes 65,000 to 95,000 clones, 78% detected once. The source material was peripheral blood. The receptors were gathered from a human donor in a cohort sampled during active COVID-19. The CDR3 runs from the conserved cysteine through the conserved F or W. The D gene is left open where the match is weak. Clone size is stated in some rows and not others, as once, few, many or a class when expanded.

TRBJ2-5 | TRBD2 | NA | TRBV9 | TGTGCCAGCAGCGTAGCAAGAGCGGGAGAGTGGCAAGAGACCCAGTACTTC | CASSVARAGEWQETQYF
TRBJ1-4 | NA | NA | TRBV6-5 | TGTGCCAGCAGGGCAACGTATAATGAAAAACTGTTTTTT | CASRATYNEKLFF
TRBJ2-1 | NA | NA | TRBV2 | TGTGCCAGCAATATAGAGAGGCAGTTCTTC | CASNIERQFF
TRBJ1-1 | NA | NA | TRBV7-9 | TGTGCCAGCACCCTAAGCGGGGGTCCCACTGAAGCTTTCTTT | CASTLSGGPTEAFF
TRBJ1-1 | NA | NA | TRBV6-5 | TGTGCCAGCAGCCACGGAGACACTGAAGCTTTCTTT | CASSHGDTEAFF
TRBJ2-3 | TRBD2 | NA | TRBV7-8 | TGTGCCAGCAGCCGAGCGGGACTAGCGGGAGGTACTAGCACAGATACGCAGTATTTT | CASSRAGLAGGTSTDTQYF
TRBJ1-4 | TRBD1 | few | TRBV20-1 | TGCAGTGTCCAGGGGGATGAAAAACTGTTTTTT | CSVQGDEKLFF
TRBJ1-4 | NA | NA | TRBV19 | TGTGCCAGTAGTACCTTCAGTAAAACCTTAGCGAATGAAAAACTGTTTTTT | CASSTFSKTLANEKLFF
TRBJ2-1 | TRBD2 | once | TRBV4-1 | TGCGCCAGCAGCCAAGATCTCGGGGGAGGGTACAATGAGCAGTTCTTC | CASSQDLGGGYNEQFF
TRBJ2-3 | NA | NA | TRBV24-1 | TGTGCCACCAGCAGGGGCTTTAGCACAGATACGCAGTATTTT | CATSRGFSTDTQYF
TRBJ2-6 | NA | NA | TRBV6-4 | TGTGCCAGCAGTGACCAGGGGTTAGGCTCTGGGGCCAACGTCCTGACTTTC | CASSDQGLGSGANVLTF
TRBJ2-7 | NA | NA | TRBV4-1 | TGCGCCAGCAGCCAAGATGAGGGCGGAACCTACGAGCAGTACTTC | CASSQDEGGTYEQYF
TRBJ2-7 | TRBD1 | NA | TRBV4-1 | TGCGCCAGCAGCCAAGACCCACAGGGGGCATCCTACGAGCAGTACTTC | CASSQDPQGASYEQYF
TRBJ2-2 | NA | NA | TRBV6-2/TRBV6-3 | TGTGCCAGCAGTTACGTCCAGGTGTACACCGGGGAGCTGTTTTTT | CASSYVQVYTGELFF
TRBJ2-2 | TRBD2 | few | TRBV11-2 | TGTGCCAGCAGCCTCCTCGCGGGAGAGAATAAGCTGTTTTTT | CASSLLAGENKLFF
TRBJ1-1 | TRBD1 | NA | TRBV11-3 | TGTGCCAGCACCTCGGACAGGGACATGAACACTGAAGCTTTCTTT | CASTSDRDMNTEAFF
TRBJ1-1 | TRBD1 | NA | TRBV6-5 | TGTGCCAGCAACAGGGGGGGCCCTGAAGCTTTCTTT | CASNRGGPEAFF
TRBJ1-6 | TRBD1 | NA | TRBV6-5 | TGTGCCAGCAGTTACTCCCGGGACAGTAATTCACCCCTCCACTTT | CASSYSRDSNSPLHF
TRBJ2-1 | TRBD1 | NA | TRBV7-2 | TGTGCCAGCAGCTTCCCGAGTGGACAGGAGAGCTCCTACAATGAGCAGTTCTTC | CASSFPSGQESSYNEQFF
TRBJ1-1 | NA | NA | TRBV7-6 | TGTGCCAGCAGCTCGGGGGGGCAGGCCTGGGGCACTGAAGCTTTCTTT | CASSSGGQAWGTEAFF
TRBJ2-3 | NA | NA | TRBV28 | TGTGCCAGCAGTCCCATGGACAGGACTAAGGGGGGAGATACGCAGTATTTT | CASSPMDRTKGGDTQYF
TRBJ1-1 | TRBD1 | NA | TRBV5-5 | TGTGCCAGCAGCGACGGACAGGAGAACACTGAAGCTTTCTTT | CASSDGQENTEAFF
TRBJ2-1 | TRBD2 | NA | TRBV27 | TGTGCCAGCAGCTGGAGCGGGAACTCCTACAATGAGCAGTTCTTC | CASSWSGNSYNEQFF
TRBJ2-3 | NA | NA | TRBV19 | TGTGCCAGTAGTATTTGGGGCCCCTCCCCAGATACGCAGTATTTT | CASSIWGPSPDTQYF
TRBJ1-1 | NA | NA | TRBV5-1 | TGCGCCAGCAGCTTGGGCCCAGCGACAGGTTTCACTGAAGCTTTCTTT | CASSLGPATGFTEAFF
TRBJ2-1 | TRBD2 | NA | TRBV10-1 | TGCGCCAGCAGCTTTGTAGCGGGAGGTATGAATGAGCAGTTCTTC | CASSFVAGGMNEQFF
TRBJ1-6 | NA | NA | TRBV9 | TGTGCCAGCAGCGTGGGAGGGTTGGTTGGTTCACCCCTCCACTTT | CASSVGGLVGSPLHF
TRBJ2-7 | TRBD1 | NA | TRBV14 | TGTGCCAGCAGTCCCCTTGGACAGGGAGGCCACGAGCAGTACTTC | CASSPLGQGGHEQYF
TRBJ1-2 | NA | NA | TRBV7-9 | TGTGCCAGCAGCACAGGGTATGGCTACACCTTC | CASSTGYGYTF
TRBJ2-1 | TRBD2 | NA | TRBV25-1 | TGTGCCAGCAGTGTCGGACTAGCCTACAATGAGCAGTTCTTC | CASSVGLAYNEQFF
TRBJ1-1 | NA | NA | TRBV5-1 | TGCGCCAGCAGCTTGGAAGTCGACTGGAACACTGAAGCTTTCTTT | CASSLEVDWNTEAFF
TRBJ2-2 | TRBD1 | NA | TRBV11-2 | TGTGCCAGCAGCTACCCCGGGACAGTCCGCCCCGGGGAGCTGTTTTTT | CASSYPGTVRPGELFF
TRBJ1-1 | NA | NA | TRBV14 | TGTGCCAGCAGCCAAGATCGGGCAGGGTTAACATCGTGGACTGAAGCTTTCTTT | CASSQDRAGLTSWTEAFF
TRBJ2-2 | TRBD2 | NA | TRBV5-6 | TGTGCCAGCAGCTTCCCTAGCGGGGGTTTCACCGGGGAGCTGTTTTTT | CASSFPSGGFTGELFF
TRBJ1-1 | NA | NA | TRBV2 | TGTGCCAGCAGTGTTAGGGGAGGCACTGAAGCTTTCTTT | CASSVRGGTEAFF
TRBJ2-5 | NA | NA | TRBV24-1 | TGTGCCACCAGTGATTTGCGGGGGACCGGAGAGACCCAGTACTTC | CATSDLRGTGETQYF
TRBJ2-7 | TRBD1 | NA | TRBV4-2 | TGTGCCAGCAGCCAACCACAGGGGCTCAACGAGCAGTACTTC | CASSQPQGLNEQYF
TRBJ2-5 | TRBD1 | NA | TRBV24-1 | TGTGCCACCAGTGATTGGGACAGGGACCAAGAGACCCAGTACTTC | CATSDWDRDQETQYF
TRBJ1-2 | NA | NA | TRBV28 | TGTGCCAGCAGCCTCGCGGATAACTATGGCTACACCTTC | CASSLADNYGYTF
TRBJ2-4 | NA | once | TRBV12-3/TRBV12-4 | TGTGCCAGCAGACCGGGCAGCGGGTACATTCAGTACTTC | CASRPGSGYIQYF
TRBJ1-1 | NA | NA | TRBV6-2/TRBV6-3 | TGTGCCAGCAGTTACAACGCGGAAACGATGAACACTGAAGCTTTCTTT | CASSYNAETMNTEAFF
TRBJ1-6 | NA | NA | TRBV7-9 | TGTGCCAGCAGCCTAAGCGGGAGCTCCTATAATTCACCCCTCCACTTT | CASSLSGSSYNSPLHF
TRBJ1-1 | TRBD1 | NA | TRBV5-4 | TGTGCCAGCAGCTGCTGGGACAGATTGAACACTGAAGCTTTCTTT | CASSCWDRLNTEAFF
TRBJ2-3 | TRBD2 | NA | TRBV29-1 | TGCAGCCCGGGGGGAGGGGCAACAGATACGCAGTATTTT | CSPGGGATDTQYF
TRBJ1-2 | NA | NA | TRBV12-3/TRBV12-4 | TGTGCCAGCAGTTTAAGGGGATATGGCTACACCTTC | CASSLRGYGYTF
TRBJ1-2 | NA | NA | TRBV20-1 | TGCAGTGCTAGAGAGACAATCTCGACCTTC | CSARETISTF
TRBJ2-7 | TRBD1 | NA | TRBV7-9 | TGTGCCAGCAGCTTAGGGTTCGCAGGGGGCCACGAGCAGTACTTC | CASSLGFAGGHEQYF
TRBJ2-2 | TRBD2 | NA | TRBV3-1/TRBV3-2 | TGTGCCAGCAGCCAAGGCGGGAGTCGCTCCGGGGAGCTGTTTTTT | CASSQGGSRSGELFF
TRBJ1-2 | NA | NA | TRBV7-2 | TGTGCCAGCAGCCCGAGGACGGCGGGGGGCTACACCTTC | CASSPRTAGGYTF
TRBJ1-4 | NA | NA | TRBV11-3 | TGTGCCAGCAGCTTGGGGCTCCGGTCAACTAATGAAAAACTGTTTTTT | CASSLGLRSTNEKLFF
TRBJ1-1 | NA | few | TRBV5-1 | TGCGCCAGCAGTCATCCCGGGACAAACAGTAAAGCTTTCTTT | CASSHPGTNSKAFF
TRBJ2-5 | TRBD1 | NA | TRBV9 | TGTGCCAGCAGCGTGGGACAGGTCAGGGAGACCCAGTACTTC | CASSVGQVRETQYF
TRBJ2-7 | NA | NA | TRBV9 | TGTGCCAGCAGCGTAGGTCCGTTCTCCTACGAGCAGTACTTC | CASSVGPFSYEQYF
TRBJ2-7 | NA | NA | TRBV2 | TGTGCCAGCAGGGCACAGGGCTACGAGCAGTACTTC | CASRAQGYEQYF
TRBJ2-7 | TRBD2 | NA | TRBV6-4 | TGTGCCAGCAGTGAATCGGGGGGGGCCCACGAGCAGTACTTC | CASSESGGAHEQYF
TRBJ2-7 | TRBD2 | NA | TRBV7-9 | TGTGCCAGCAGCTGGACTAGCGGGGGCCCAGAGGAGCAGTACTTC | CASSWTSGGPEEQYF
TRBJ1-1 | TRBD1 | NA | TRBV3-1/TRBV3-2 | TGTGCCAGCAGCCTTAGACAGGGAGGAACTGAAGCTTTCTTT | CASSLRQGGTEAFF
TRBJ2-5 | TRBD1 | NA | TRBV9 | TGTGCCAGCAGCACCACTCAGGGGGCCAGGGACGAGACCCAGTACTTC | CASSTTQGARDETQYF
TRBJ2-7 | TRBD1 | NA | TRBV28 | TGTGCCAGCAGTTTATACGGACAGGGGGCTTTCGAGCAGTACTTC | CASSLYGQGAFEQYF
TRBJ2-2 | NA | NA | TRBV2 | TGTGCCAGCAGTCCCCCAGTGAACACCGGGGAGCTGTTTTTT | CASSPPVNTGELFF